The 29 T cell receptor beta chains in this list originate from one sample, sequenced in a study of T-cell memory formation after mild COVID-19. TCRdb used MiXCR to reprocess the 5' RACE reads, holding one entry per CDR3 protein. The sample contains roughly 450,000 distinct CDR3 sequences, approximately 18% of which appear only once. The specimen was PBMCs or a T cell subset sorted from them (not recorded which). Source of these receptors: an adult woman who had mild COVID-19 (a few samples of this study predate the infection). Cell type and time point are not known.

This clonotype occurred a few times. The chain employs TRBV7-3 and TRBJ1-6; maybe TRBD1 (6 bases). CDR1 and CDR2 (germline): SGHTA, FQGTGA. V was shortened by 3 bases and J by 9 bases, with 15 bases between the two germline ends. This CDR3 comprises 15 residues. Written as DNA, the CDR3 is TGTGCCAGCAGCTTTGACGCAGGGGAACGTTCACCCCTCCACTTT. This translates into CASSFDAGERSPLHF.

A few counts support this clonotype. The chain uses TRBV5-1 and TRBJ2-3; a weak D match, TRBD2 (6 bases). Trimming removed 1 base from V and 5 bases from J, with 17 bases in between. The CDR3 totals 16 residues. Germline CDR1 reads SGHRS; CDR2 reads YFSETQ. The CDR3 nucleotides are TGCGCCAGCAGCTTGCTCGGCGGGATTAAGGTAGATACGCAGTATTTT. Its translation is CASSLLGGIKVDTQYF.

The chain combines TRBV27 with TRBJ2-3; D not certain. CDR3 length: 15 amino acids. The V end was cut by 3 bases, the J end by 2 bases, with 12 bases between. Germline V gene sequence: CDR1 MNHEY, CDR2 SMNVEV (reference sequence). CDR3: CASSLWTPVTDTQYF. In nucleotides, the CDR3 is TGTGCCAGCAGTTTGTGGACGCCTGTCACAGATACGCAGTATTTT.

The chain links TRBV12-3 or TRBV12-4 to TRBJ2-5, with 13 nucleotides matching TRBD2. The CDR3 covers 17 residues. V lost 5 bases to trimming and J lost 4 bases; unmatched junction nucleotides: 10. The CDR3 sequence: CASSPPRTSGSRETQYF. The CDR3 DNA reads TGTGCCAGCAGTCCACCTCGGACTAGCGGGAGTCGAGAGACCCAGTACTTC.

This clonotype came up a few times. CDR3 amino acids: CASSSRGAPYEQYF. CDR3 sequence (DNA): TGTGCCAGCAGCTCACGGGGAGCCCCCTACGAGCAGTACTTC. The rearrangement links TRBV7-9 to TRBJ2-7, with TRBD2 as a possible D gene (5 bases). V dropped 4 bases and J dropped 2 bases, with 12 bases sitting between them. Germline loops: CDR1 SEHNR, CDR2 FQNEAQ (reference sequence). The CDR3 loop spans 14 amino acids.

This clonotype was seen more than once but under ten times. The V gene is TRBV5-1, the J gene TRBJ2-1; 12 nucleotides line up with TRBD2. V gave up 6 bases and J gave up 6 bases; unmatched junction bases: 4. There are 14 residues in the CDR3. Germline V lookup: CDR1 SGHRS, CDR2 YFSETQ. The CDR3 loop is CASTLAGGLNEQFF. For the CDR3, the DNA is TGCGCCAGCACCCTAGCGGGAGGGCTCAATGAGCAGTTCTTC.

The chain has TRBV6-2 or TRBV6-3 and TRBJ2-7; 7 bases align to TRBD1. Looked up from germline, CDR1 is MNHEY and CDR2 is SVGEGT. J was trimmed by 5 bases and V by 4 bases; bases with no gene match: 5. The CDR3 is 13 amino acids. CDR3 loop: CASSSTGFDEQYF. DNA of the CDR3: TGTGCCAGCAGTTCGACAGGGTTCGACGAGCAGTACTTC.

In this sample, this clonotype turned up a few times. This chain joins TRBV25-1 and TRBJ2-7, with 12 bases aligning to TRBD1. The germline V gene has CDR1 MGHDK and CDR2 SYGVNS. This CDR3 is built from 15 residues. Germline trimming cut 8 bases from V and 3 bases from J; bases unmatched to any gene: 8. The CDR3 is CASVSGTGGVYEQYF. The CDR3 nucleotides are TGTGCCAGCGTGTCCGGGACAGGGGGCGTCTACGAGCAGTACTTC.

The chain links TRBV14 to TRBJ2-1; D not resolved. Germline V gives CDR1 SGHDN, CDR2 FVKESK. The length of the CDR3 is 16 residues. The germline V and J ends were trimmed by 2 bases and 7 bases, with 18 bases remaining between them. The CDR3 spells CASSQSQAVLRNEQFF. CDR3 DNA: TGTGCCAGCAGCCAAAGCCAGGCAGTTTTACGGAATGAGCAGTTCTTC.

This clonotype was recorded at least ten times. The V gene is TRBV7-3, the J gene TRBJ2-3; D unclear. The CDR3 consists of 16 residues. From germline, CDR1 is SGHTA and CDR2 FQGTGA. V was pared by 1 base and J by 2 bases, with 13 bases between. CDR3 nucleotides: TGTGCCAGCAGCTTAATGATGTGGAACTACACAGATACGCAGTATTTT. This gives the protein CASSLMMWNYTDTQYF.

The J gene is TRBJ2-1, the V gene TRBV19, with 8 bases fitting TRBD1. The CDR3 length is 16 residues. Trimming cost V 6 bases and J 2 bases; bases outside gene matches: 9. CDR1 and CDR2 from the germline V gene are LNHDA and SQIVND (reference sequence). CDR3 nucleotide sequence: TGTGCCAGTAGCCGAGGGGGACAGGCGCCCTACAATGAGCAGTTCTTC. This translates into CASSRGGQAPYNEQFF. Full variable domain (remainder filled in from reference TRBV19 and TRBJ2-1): DGGITQSPKYLFRKEGQNVTLSCEQNLNHDAMYWYRQDPGQGLRLIYYSQIVNDFQKGDIAEGYSVSREKKESFPLTVTSAQKNPTAFYLCASSRGGQAPYNEQFFGPGTRLTVL.

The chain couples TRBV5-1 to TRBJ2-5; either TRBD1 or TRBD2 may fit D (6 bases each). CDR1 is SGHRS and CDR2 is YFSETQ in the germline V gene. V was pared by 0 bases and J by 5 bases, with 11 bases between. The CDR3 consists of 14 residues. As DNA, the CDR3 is TGCGCCAGCAGCTTGGTTCGGGGGCTGGAGACCCAGTACTTC. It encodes CASSLVRGLETQYF.

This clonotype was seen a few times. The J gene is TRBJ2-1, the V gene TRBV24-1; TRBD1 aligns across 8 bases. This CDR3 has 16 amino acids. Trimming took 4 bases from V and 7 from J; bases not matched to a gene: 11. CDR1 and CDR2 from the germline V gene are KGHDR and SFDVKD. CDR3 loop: CATSEPYRGLGNEQFF. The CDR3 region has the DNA TGTGCCACCAGTGAGCCCTACAGGGGGTTGGGGAATGAGCAGTTCTTC.

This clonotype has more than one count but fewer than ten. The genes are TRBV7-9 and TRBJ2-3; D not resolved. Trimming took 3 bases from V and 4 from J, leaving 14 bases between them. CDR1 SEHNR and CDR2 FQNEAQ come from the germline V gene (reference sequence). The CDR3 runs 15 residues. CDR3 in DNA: TGTGCCAGCAGCTTCAGGAGACGGGCGGCAGATACGCAGTATTTT. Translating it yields CASSFRRRAADTQYF.

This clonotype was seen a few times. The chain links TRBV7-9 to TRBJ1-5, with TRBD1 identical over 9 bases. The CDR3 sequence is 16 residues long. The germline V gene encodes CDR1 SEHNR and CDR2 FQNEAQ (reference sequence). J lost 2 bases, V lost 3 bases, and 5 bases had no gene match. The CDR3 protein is CASSFWTGAGNQPQHF. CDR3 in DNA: TGTGCCAGCAGCTTTTGGACAGGGGCCGGCAATCAGCCCCAGCATTTT. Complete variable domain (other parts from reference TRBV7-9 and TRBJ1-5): DTGVSQNPRHKITKRGQNVTFRCDPISEHNRLYWYRQTLGQGPEFLTYFQNEAQLEKSRLLSDRFSAERPKGSFSTLEIQRTEQGDSAMYLCASSFWTGAGNQPQHFGDGTRLSIL.

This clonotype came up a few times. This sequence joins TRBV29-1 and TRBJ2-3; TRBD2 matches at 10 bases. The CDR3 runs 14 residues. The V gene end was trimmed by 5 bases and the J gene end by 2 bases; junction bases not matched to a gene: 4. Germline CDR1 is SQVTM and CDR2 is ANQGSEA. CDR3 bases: TGCAGCGTTTGGAGCGGGGGGGCCACAGATACGCAGTATTTT. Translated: CSVWSGGATDTQYF.

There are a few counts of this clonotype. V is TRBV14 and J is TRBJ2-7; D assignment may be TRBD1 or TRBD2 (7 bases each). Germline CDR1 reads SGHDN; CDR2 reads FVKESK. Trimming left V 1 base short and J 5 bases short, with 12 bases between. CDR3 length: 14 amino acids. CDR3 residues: CASSQVRGGHEQYF. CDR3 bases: TGTGCCAGCAGCCAAGTCAGGGGGGGTCACGAGCAGTACTTC.

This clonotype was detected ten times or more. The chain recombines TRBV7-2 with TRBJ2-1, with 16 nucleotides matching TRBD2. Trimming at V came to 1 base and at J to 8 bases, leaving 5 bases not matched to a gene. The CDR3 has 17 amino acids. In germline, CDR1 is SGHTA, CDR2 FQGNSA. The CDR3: CASSLGGLAGGLDEQFF. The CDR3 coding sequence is TGTGCCAGCAGCTTAGGGGGACTAGCGGGAGGGTTGGATGAGCAGTTCTTC. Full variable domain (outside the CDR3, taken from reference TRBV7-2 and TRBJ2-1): GAGVSQSPSNKVTEKGKDVELRCDPISGHTALYWYRQSLGQGLEFLIYFQGNSAPDKSGLPSDRFSAERTGGSVSTLTIQRTQQEDSAVYLCASSLGGLAGGLDEQFFGPGTRLTVL.

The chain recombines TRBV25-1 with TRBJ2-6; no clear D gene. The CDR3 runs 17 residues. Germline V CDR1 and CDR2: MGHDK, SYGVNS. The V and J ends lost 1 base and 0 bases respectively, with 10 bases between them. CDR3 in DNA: TGTGCCAGCAGTGAATTGGGTTGGGACTCTGGGGCCAACGTCCTGACTTTC. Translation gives CASSELGWDSGANVLTF.

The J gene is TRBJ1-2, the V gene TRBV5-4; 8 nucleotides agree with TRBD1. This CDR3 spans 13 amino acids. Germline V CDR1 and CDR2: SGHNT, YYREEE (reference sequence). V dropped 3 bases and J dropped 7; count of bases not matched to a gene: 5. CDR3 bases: TGTGCCAGCAGCTCAGGGGGCGCGGGTGGCTACACCTTC. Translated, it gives CASSSGGAGGYTF.

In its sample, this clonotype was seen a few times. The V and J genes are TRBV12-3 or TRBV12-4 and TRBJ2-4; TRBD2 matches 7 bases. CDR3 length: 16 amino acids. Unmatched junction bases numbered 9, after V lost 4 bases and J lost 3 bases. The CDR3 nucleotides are TGTGCCAGCAGTTGGGACGGGAGGCATATCAAAAACATTCAGTACTTC. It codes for CASSWDGRHIKNIQYF.

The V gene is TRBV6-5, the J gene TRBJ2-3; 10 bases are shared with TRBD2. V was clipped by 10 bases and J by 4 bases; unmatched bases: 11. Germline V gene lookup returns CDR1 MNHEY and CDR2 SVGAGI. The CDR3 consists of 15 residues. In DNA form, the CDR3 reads TGTGCCACCACCCCCTGGACTAGCGGAGCAGATACGCAGTATTTT. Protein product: CATTPWTSGADTQYF.

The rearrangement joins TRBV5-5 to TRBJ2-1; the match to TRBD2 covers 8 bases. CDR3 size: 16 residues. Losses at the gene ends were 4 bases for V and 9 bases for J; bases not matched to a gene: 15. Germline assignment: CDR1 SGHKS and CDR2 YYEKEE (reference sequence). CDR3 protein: CASSRTSPVVFGEQFF. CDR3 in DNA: TGTGCCAGCAGCAGGACTAGCCCCGTGGTTTTCGGTGAGCAGTTCTTC.

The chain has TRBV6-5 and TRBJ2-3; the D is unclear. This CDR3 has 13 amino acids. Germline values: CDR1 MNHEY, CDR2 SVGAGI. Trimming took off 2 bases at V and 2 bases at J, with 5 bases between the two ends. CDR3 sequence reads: CASSYGFTDTQYF. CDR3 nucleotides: TGTGCCAGCAGTTACGGATTCACAGATACGCAGTATTTT.

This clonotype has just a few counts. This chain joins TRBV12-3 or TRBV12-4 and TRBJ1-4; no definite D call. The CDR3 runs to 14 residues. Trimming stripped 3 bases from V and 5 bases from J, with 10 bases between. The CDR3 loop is CASSFRQVNEKLFF. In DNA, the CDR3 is TGTGCCAGCAGTTTCCGGCAGGTCAATGAAAAACTGTTTTTT.

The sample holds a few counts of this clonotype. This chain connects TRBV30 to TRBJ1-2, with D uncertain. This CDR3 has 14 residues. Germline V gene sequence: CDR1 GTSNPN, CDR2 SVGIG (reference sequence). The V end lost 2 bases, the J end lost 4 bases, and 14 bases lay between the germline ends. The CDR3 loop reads CAWSTDRAPYGYTF. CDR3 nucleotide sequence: TGTGCCTGGAGTACCGACCGGGCCCCCTATGGCTACACCTTC.

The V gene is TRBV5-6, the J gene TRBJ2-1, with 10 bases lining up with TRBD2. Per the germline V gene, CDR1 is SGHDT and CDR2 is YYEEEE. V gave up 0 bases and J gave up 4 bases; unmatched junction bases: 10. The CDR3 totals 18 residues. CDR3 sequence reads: CASSLGTSGPRVYNEQFF. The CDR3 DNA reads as TGTGCCAGCAGCTTGGGGACTAGCGGACCGAGGGTTTACAATGAGCAGTTCTTC.

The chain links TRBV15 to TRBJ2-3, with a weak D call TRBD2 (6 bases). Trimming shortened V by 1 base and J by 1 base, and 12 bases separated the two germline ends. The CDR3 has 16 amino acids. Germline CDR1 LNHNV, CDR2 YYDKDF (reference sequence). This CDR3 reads CATSRVGGLGTDTQYF. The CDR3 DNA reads TGTGCCACCAGCAGAGTGGGGGGATTGGGCACAGATACGCAGTATTTT. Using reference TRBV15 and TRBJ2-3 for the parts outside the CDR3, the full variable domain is DAMVIQNPRYQVTQFGKPVTLSCSQTLNHNVMYWYQQKSSQAPKLLFHYYDKDFNNEADTPDNFQSRRPNTSFCFLDIRSPGLGDTAMYLCATSRVGGLGTDTQYFGPGTRLTVL.

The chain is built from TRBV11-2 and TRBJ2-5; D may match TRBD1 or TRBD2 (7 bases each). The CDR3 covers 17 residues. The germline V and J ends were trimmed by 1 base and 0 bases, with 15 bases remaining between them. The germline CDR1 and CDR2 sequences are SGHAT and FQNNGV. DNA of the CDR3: TGTGCCAGCAGCTTAGTTCCGGCAGGGGGGGACCAAGAGACCCAGTACTTC. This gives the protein CASSLVPAGGDQETQYF.